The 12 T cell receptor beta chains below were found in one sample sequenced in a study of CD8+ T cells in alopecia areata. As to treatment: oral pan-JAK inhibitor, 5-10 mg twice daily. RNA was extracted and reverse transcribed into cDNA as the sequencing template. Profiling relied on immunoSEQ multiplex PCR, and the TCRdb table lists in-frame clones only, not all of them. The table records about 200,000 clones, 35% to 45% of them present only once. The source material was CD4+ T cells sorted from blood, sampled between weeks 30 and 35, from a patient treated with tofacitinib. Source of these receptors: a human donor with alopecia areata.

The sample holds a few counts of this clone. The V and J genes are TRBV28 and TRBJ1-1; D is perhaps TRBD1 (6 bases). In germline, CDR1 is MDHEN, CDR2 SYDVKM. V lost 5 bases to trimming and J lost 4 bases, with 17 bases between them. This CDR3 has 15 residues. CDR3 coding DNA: TGTGCCAGCAGTATCCCCGGCAGGGGAGTCACTGAAGCTTTCTTT. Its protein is CASSIPGRGVTEAFF.

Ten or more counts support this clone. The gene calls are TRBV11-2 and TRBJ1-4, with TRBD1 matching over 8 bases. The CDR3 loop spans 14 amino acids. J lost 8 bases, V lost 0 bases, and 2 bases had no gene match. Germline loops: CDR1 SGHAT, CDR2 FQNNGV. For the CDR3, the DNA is TGTGCCAGCAGCTTAGACAGGGGGCGGGAAAAACTGTTTTTT. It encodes CASSLDRGREKLFF.

Written as DNA, the CDR3 is TGTGCCAGCAGTTACGAGGGGGCTCGAGGAGCTTTCTTT. As protein: CASSYEGARGAFF. The chain employs TRBV6-5 and TRBJ1-1; 7 bases are a match to TRBD1. The CDR3 extends over 13 amino acids. The V gene end was trimmed by 2 bases and the J gene end by 10 bases; junction bases not matched to a gene: 7. CDR1 is MNHEY and CDR2 is SVGAGI in the germline V gene.

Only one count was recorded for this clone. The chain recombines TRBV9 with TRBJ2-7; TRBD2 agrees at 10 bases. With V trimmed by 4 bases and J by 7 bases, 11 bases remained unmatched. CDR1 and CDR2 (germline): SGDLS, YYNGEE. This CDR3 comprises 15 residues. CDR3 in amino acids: CASSQEAGGQREQYF. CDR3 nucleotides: TGTGCCAGCAGCCAAGAAGCGGGGGGGCAAAGGGAGCAGTACTTC. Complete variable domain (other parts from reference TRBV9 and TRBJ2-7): DSGVTQTPKHLITATGQRVTLRCSPRSGDLSVYWYQQSLDQGLQFLIQYYNGEERAKGNILERFSAQQFPDLHSELNLSSLELGDSALYFCASSQEAGGQREQYFGPGTRLTVT.

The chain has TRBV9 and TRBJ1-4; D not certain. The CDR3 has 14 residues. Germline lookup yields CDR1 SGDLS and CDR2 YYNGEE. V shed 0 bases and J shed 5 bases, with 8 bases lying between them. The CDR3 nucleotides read TGTGCCAGCAGCGTAGGCGGAGGGAATGAAAAACTGTTTTTT. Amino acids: CASSVGGGNEKLFF.

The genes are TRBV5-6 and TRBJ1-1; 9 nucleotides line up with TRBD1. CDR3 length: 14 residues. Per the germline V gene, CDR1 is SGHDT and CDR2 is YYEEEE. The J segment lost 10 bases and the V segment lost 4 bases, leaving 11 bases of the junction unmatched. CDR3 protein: CASSRGQGGSGAFF. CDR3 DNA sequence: TGTGCCAGCAGCCGGGGACAGGGTGGTTCCGGAGCTTTCTTT. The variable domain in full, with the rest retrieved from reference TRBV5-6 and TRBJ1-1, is DAGVTQSPTHLIKTRGQQVTLRCSPKSGHDTVSWYQQALGQGPQFIFQYYEEEERQRGNFPDRFSGHQFPNYSSELNVNALLLGDSALYLCASSRGQGGSGAFFGQGTRLTVV.

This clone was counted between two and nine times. The CDR3 is CASSEGGPKNIQYF. The CDR3 DNA reads as TGTGCCAGCAGTGAAGGGGGGCCCAAAAACATTCAGTACTTC. The V and J genes are TRBV6-5 and TRBJ2-4; the D gene could be TRBD1 or TRBD2 (6 bases each). Trimming removed 5 bases at V and 2 bases at J, with 10 bases between. In germline, CDR1 is MNHEY, CDR2 SVGAGI. This CDR3 region has 14 residues.

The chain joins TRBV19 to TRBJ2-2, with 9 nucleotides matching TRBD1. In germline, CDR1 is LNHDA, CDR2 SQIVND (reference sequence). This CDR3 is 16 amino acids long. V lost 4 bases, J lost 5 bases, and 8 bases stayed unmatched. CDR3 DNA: TGTGCCAGTAGTAATATACAGGGACAGGGTACCGGGGAGCTGTTTTTT. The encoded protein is CASSNIQGQGTGELFF.

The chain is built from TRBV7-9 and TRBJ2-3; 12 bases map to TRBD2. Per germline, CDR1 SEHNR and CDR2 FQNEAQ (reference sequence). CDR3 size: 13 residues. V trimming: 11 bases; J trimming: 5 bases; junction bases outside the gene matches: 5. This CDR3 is CAASGRAIDTQYF. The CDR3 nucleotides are TGTGCCGCTAGCGGGAGGGCCATAGATACGCAGTATTTT.

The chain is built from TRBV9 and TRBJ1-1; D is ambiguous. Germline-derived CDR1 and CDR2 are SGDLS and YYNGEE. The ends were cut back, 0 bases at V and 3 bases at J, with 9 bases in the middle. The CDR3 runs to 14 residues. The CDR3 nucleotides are TGTGCCAGCAGCGTAGGTGGGATCGACACTGAAGCTTTCTTT. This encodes CASSVGGIDTEAFF. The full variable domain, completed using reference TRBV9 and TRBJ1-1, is DSGVTQTPKHLITATGQRVTLRCSPRSGDLSVYWYQQSLDQGLQFLIQYYNGEERAKGNILERFSAQQFPDLHSELNLSSLELGDSALYFCASSVGGIDTEAFFGQGTRLTVV.

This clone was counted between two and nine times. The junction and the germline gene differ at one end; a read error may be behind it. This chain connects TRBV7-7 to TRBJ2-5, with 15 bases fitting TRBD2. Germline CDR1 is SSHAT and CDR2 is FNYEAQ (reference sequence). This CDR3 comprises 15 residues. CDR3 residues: CASSQGLAGGETQYF. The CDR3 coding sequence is TGTGCTAGCAGCCAGGGACTAGCGGGAGGAGAGACCCAGTACTTC.

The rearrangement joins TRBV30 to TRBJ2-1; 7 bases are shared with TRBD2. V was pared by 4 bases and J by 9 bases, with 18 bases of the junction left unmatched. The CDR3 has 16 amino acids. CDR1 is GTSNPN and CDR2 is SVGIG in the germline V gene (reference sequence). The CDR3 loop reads CAWTEESGGRRGEQFF. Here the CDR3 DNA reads TGTGCCTGGACCGAAGAATCTGGCGGGAGAAGGGGTGAGCAGTTCTTC.